The 8 T cell receptor beta chains below all came from one sample that was sequenced in a study of technical replicates of blood from a few donors. Sequencing was performed with immunoSEQ multiplex PCR; in TCRdb, only in-frame clones are kept and a portion is missing. The profile covers about 83,000 clones, with about 92% appearing a single time and about 0.27% taken by the ten largest. Sequencing was carried out using T cells isolated from PBMCs. These TCRs come from a human donor in good health.

The sample holds one count of this clone. The rearrangement joins TRBV21-1 to TRBJ1-5; TRBD1, as called in the table, went unchecked against the DNA. TRBV21-1 corresponds to a pseudogene. There are 13 residues in the CDR3. CDR3 bases: TGTGCCAGCACCACAGGGGAGACGGAGCCCCAGCATTTT. This encodes CASTTGETEPQHF.

This chain uses TRBV4-1 with TRBJ2-7, with D possibly being TRBD2 (5 bases). V was cut by 1 base and J by 0 bases, with 10 bases left in between. CDR1 and CDR2 from the germline V gene are MGHRA and YSYEKL. The CDR3 is 15 amino acids. DNA for the CDR3: TGCGCCAGCAGCCAAGTCATAGGGAGCTCCTACGAGCAGTACTTC. Translating gives CASSQVIGSSYEQYF.

The CDR3 region is CASSPQGQGGTEAFF. In DNA, the CDR3 is TGCGCCAGCAGCCCGCAGGGACAGGGAGGCACTGAAGCTTTCTTT. The chain links TRBV5-1 to TRBJ1-1, with 9 positions matching TRBD1. Germline V gives CDR1 SGHRS, CDR2 YFSETQ. The CDR3 spans 15 residues. The ends lost 4 bases at V and 4 bases at J; junction bases unmatched: 8.

The V and J genes are TRBV28 and TRBJ1-1; D is perhaps TRBD1 (6 bases). Trimming stripped 6 bases from V and 2 bases from J, with 13 bases between. The germline V gene encodes CDR1 MDHEN and CDR2 SYDVKM. This CDR3 contains 14 residues. The CDR3 DNA is TGTGCCAGCAGCTTACAGGGTTCCAACACTGAAGCTTTCTTT. Protein: CASSLQGSNTEAFF.

The chain employs TRBV11-3 and TRBJ2-7; D perhaps matches TRBD1 (5 bases). Trimming took off 3 bases at V and 2 bases at J, with 11 bases between the two ends. Germline CDR1 is SGHNT and CDR2 is YENEEA. The CDR3 contains 14 residues. The CDR3 protein is CASSLEQVPYEQYF. CDR3 nucleotides: TGTGCCAGCAGCTTGGAACAGGTCCCCTACGAGCAGTACTTC.

This clone was detected once. The rearrangement uses TRBV30 and TRBJ2-2; 10 bases map to TRBD1. Germline V gene data show CDR1 as GTSNPN and CDR2 as SVGIG (reference sequence). V gave up 4 bases and J gave up 3 bases; unmatched junction bases: 2. This CDR3 is 14 amino acids long. This CDR3 is CAWKGTGDTGELFF. The CDR3 DNA sequence: TGTGCCTGGAAAGGGACAGGGGACACCGGGGAGCTGTTTTTT.

The J gene is TRBJ2-5, the V gene TRBV11-3, with 8 bases lining up with TRBD2. This CDR3 region has 15 residues. V lost 4 bases, J lost 4 bases, and 8 bases stayed unmatched. Germline V CDR1 and CDR2: SGHNT, YENEEA. The DNA of the CDR3 is TGTGCCAGCAGCTCCGGGGGGGCCGGGGTAGAGACCCAGTACTTC. Protein sequence: CASSSGGAGVETQYF.

The rearrangement joins TRBV7-2 to TRBJ2-3; 9 bases line up with TRBD2. Per the germline V gene, CDR1 is SGHTA and CDR2 is FQGNSA. V shed 2 bases and J 5 bases; nucleotides not matched to a gene: 2. The CDR3 runs 14 residues. DNA of the CDR3: TGTGCCAGCAGCTTATATAGCGGGGGAGATACGCAGTATTTT. Residues: CASSLYSGGDTQYF. The whole variable domain, filled in from reference TRBV7-2 and TRBJ2-3, reads GAGVSQSPSNKVTEKGKDVELRCDPISGHTALYWYRQSLGQGLEFLIYFQGNSAPDKSGLPSDRFSAERTGGSVSTLTIQRTQQEDSAVYLCASSLYSGGDTQYFGPGTRLTVL.